Listed here is a single T cell receptor beta chain. Germline V gene lookup returns CDR1 MNHEY and CDR2 SMNVEV (reference sequence). V was cut by 6 bases and J by 3 bases, with 12 bases left in between. The CDR3 is 14 amino acids. This sample is part of a study of shared clonotypes between healthy human individuals. How the authors handled the data: Filtering differed for immunoSEQ, which gave only junction sequences without quality scores. Generated by immunoSEQ multiplex PCR, the TCRdb table keeps only in-frame clones and is missing some. V and J calls and clone size are given by that table; D and trimming were obtained from the DNA. The sample records hundreds of thousands of clones, around 73% being singletons.

This chain uses TRBV27 with TRBJ1-5, with a tentative D call TRBD1 (5 bases). The sequence was collected from a woman in her twenties or thirties in good health. Sequences were obtained from memory CD4+ T cells sorted from blood. The subset was: CD45RA-negative fraction. CDR3 in amino acids: CASSRDVNNQPQHF. The DNA for the CDR3 is TGTGCCAGCAGCCGGGACGTCAACAATCAGCCCCAGCATTTT.